This T cell receptor (beta chain) emerged from a study of blood T cells in healthy people across ages. PCR was performed a second time for roughly 6 to 12 cycles using a sample-barcoded 5' primer and a J-beta primer mix. TCRdb reanalysed the 5' RACE reads using MiXCR and keeps one entry per CDR3 protein. The table shows 380,000 or so distinct CDR3 sequences, with approximately 52% occurring only once. The sequencing sample was made of blood. The sequence came from a man aged 55 to 70 in good health.

CDR3: CASSPTLAGRDTQYF. The CDR3 coding sequence is TGTGCCAGCAGCCCTACACTAGCGGGAAGAGATACGCAGTATTTT. The genes are TRBV3-1 and TRBJ2-3; 10 nucleotides match TRBD2. This CDR3 has 15 residues. The trim removed 4 bases at V and 5 bases at J, leaving 6 bases unmatched. Germline values: CDR1 LGHDT, CDR2 YNNKEL (reference sequence).